The present T cell receptor beta chain was sequenced within a study of radiotherapy plus CTLA-4 blockade in lung cancer. V lost 6 bases to trimming and J lost 7 bases; unmatched junction nucleotides: 2. Germline lookup yields CDR1 SNHLY and CDR2 FYNNEI. The CDR3 extends over 12 amino acids. TCRdb's copy holds only in-frame clones and misses some; the assay was immunoSEQ multiplex PCR. There are around 70,000 clones in the sample; roughly four fifths occur only once, and 16% lies in the top ten. The receptor was isolated from a human donor with non-small cell lung cancer whose response to radiotherapy plus ipilimumab could not be evaluated. Some clones in this sample may be carry-over from other donors' samples. The chain links TRBV2 to TRBJ1-5; 8 bases are a match to TRBD1. Sequencing was performed on peripheral blood, taken from a patient treated with radiotherapy plus ipilimumab. CDR3: CASRQGDQPQHF. CDR3 nucleotide sequence: TGTGCCAGCAGACAGGGGGACCAGCCCCAGCATTTT.